The clone carrying this TCR beta chain was detected a few times. This sample was included in a study of T cell repertoires in cytomegalovirus infection. For the study at large: In public TCR beta signatures, there were indications of both CMV infection and matching HLA type.

This CDR3 has 13 residues. V dropped 0 bases and J dropped 10 bases, with 10 bases sitting between them. Per germline, CDR1 SGHDN and CDR2 FVKESK. Via MiXCR, TCRdb re-called the reads, giving one row per CDR3 protein. The profile shows some 220,000 distinct CDR3 sequences, around 6.4% of them singletons. V usage is TRBV14 and J usage is TRBJ2-1; the D gene is possibly TRBD2 (6 bases). Sequences were obtained from PBMCs. This sequence originates from a human donor in good health (CMV status not recorded). Some clones in this sample may be carry-over from other donors' samples. As DNA, the CDR3 is TGTGCCAGCAGCCAAGATCTGGCGGGGGAGCAGTTCTTC. It yields the protein CASSQDLAGEQFF.